This T cell receptor beta chain is from a study of kidney transplant recipient with SARS-CoV-2 infection. TCRdb reanalysed the reads using MiXCR and keeps one entry per CDR3 protein. The sample lists 200,000 to 250,000 distinct CDR3 sequences, 25% to 35% occurring once. Germline V lookup: CDR1 MNHGY, CDR2 SAAAGT. V was clipped by 8 bases and J by 3 bases; unmatched bases: 7. CDR3 length: 13 amino acids. Points on this clonotype: A much larger clone differs from this one at a single base, so this may be a read error.

The sequencing used a blood sample, collected at baseline and on day 111 from a kidney transplant recipient. The J gene is TRBJ2-7, the V gene TRBV6-8, with 7 bases that match TRBD1. The clonotype was recovered from a male patient aged 25-45 years who had COVID-19 and was a kidney transplant recipient. T cells may partly derive from the graft donor. This CDR3 is CASAPAGGYEQYF. The DNA of the CDR3 is TGTGCCAGCGCTCCGGCAGGGGGCTACGAGCAGTACTTC.